This T cell receptor beta chain was sequenced in a study of CD8+ T cells in alopecia areata. General observations from the study: Besides other cells, scalp samples also yield sequences of resident alphabeta T cells from normal skin.

In the case of this clone: The antigen is unknown.

Isolated RNA was reverse transcribed into cDNA used as the sequencing template. Measured with immunoSEQ multiplex PCR; TCRdb has only the in-frame clones, and not every one. The repertoire holds 150,000 to 200,000 clones, with just under 60% as singletons. V gave up 0 bases and J gave up 4 bases, with 7 bases separating them. Germline lookup yields CDR1 SGDLS and CDR2 YYNGEE. This CDR3 region has 13 residues. The chain joins TRBV9 to TRBJ2-5; no reliable D call. This specimen consisted of CD4+ T cells sorted from blood, obtained at week 0. The sequence derives from a human donor with alopecia areata. The DNA of the CDR3 is TGTGCCAGCAGCGTAGGGTTCGGAGAGACCCAGTACTTC. Encoded protein: CASSVGFGETQYF.